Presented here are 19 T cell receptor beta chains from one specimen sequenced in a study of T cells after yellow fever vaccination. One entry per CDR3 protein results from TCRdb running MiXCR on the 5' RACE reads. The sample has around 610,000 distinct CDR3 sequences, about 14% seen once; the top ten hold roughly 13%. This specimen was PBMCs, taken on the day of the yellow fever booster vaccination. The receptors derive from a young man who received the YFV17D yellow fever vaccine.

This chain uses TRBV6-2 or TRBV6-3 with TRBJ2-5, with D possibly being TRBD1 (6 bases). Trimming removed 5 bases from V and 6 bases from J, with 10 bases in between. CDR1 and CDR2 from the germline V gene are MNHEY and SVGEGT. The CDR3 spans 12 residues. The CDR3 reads CASSRGSKTQYF. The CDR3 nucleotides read TGTGCCAGCAGTAGGGGGTCGAAGACCCAGTACTTC.

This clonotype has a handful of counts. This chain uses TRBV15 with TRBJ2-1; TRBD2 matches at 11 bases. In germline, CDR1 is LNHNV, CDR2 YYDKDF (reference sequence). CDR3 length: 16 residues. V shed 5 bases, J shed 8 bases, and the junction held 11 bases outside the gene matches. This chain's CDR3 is CATSSRSGRALDEQFF. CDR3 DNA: TGTGCCACCAGCTCACGTAGCGGGAGGGCCTTGGATGAGCAGTTCTTC.

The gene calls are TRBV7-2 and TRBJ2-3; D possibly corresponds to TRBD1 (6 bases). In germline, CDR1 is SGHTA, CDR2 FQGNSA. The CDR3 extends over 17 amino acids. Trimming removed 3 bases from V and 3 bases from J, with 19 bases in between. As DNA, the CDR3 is TGTGCCAGCAGCTTTCGGGGAGTAGGGGGTTGGACAGATACGCAGTATTTT. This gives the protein CASSFRGVGGWTDTQYF.

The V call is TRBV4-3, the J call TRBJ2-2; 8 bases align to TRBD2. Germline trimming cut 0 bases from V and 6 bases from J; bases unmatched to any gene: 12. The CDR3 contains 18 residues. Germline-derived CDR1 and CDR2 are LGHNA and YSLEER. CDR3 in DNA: TGCGCCAGCAGCCAAGAAGGGGGACTAGGGGCCAGACCCGGGGAGCTGTTTTTT. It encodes CASSQEGGLGARPGELFF.

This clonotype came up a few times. The CDR3 region has the DNA TGCAGCGTTCGGGCCGAAGGGCCGGGTTCACCCCTCCACTTT. Encoded protein: CSVRAEGPGSPLHF. The chain has TRBV29-1 and TRBJ1-6; D call uncertain. In germline, CDR1 is SQVTM, CDR2 ANQGSEA. This CDR3 has 14 amino acids. The germline V and J ends were trimmed by 5 bases and 9 bases, with 17 bases remaining between them.

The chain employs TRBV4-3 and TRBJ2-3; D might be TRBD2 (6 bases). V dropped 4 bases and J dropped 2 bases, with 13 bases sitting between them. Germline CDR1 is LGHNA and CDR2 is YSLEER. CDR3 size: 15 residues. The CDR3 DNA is TGCGCCAGCAGCCGAAGACTAGACTTCACAGATACGCAGTATTTT. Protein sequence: CASSRRLDFTDTQYF.

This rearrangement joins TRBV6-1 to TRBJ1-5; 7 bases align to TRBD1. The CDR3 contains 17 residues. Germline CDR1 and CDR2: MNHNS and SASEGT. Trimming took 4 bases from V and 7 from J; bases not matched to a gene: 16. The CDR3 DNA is TGTGCCAGCAGTGGACGCTCGACAGGGCCCCTCCGCCAGCCCCAGCATTTT. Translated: CASSGRSTGPLRQPQHF.

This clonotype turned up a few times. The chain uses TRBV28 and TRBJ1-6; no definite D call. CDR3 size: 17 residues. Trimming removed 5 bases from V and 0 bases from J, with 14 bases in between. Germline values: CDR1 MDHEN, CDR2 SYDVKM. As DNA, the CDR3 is TGTGCCAGCAGTCCAAACCCGAAGAGCTCCTATAATTCACCCCTCCACTTT. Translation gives CASSPNPKSSYNSPLHF.

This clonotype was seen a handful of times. Here the CDR3 reads CASSLASGSWNEQFF. The DNA of the CDR3 is TGTGCCAGCAGCTTAGCTAGCGGGAGCTGGAATGAGCAGTTCTTC. This rearrangement joins TRBV11-3 to TRBJ2-1; 10 positions match TRBD2. CDR1 and CDR2 (germline): SGHNT, YENEEA. V dropped 1 base and J dropped 7; count of bases not matched to a gene: 4. This CDR3 comprises 15 residues.

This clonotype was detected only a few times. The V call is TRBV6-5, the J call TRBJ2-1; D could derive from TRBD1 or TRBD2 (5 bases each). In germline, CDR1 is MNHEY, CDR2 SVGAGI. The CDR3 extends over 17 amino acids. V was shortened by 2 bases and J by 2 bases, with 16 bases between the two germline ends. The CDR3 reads CASSYPPRQGAYNEQFF. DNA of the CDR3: TGTGCCAGCAGTTACCCACCGAGGCAGGGAGCCTACAATGAGCAGTTCTTC.

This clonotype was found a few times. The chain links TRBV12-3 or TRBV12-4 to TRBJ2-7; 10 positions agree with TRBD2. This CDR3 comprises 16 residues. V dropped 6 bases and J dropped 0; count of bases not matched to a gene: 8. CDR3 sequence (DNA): TGTGCCAGCAGCCAGGCCGGGACTAGCGCCTCCTACGAGCAGTACTTC. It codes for CASSQAGTSASYEQYF.

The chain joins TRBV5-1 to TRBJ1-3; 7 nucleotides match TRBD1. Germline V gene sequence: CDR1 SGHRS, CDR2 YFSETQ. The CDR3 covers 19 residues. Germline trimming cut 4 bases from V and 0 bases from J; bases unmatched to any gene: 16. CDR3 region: CASSQFPGTASHSGNTIYF. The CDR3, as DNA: TGCGCCAGCAGCCAGTTTCCCGGGACAGCCTCACACTCTGGAAACACCATATATTTT.

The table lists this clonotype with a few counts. For the CDR3, the DNA is TGTGCCAGCTCACCACCGAACCGAAGCTATAATTCACCCCTCCACTTT. It specifies CASSPPNRSYNSPLHF. This chain links TRBV18 with TRBJ1-6; D remains ambiguous. The CDR3 totals 16 residues. The V end was cut by 0 bases, the J end by 3 bases, with 9 bases between. Germline V gives CDR1 KGHSH, CDR2 LQKENI.

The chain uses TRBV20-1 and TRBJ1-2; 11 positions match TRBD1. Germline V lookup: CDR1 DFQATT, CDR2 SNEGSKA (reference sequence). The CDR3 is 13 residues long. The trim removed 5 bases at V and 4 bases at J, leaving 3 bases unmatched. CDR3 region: CSAEGQGVYGYTF. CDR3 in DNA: TGCAGTGCTGAGGGACAGGGGGTCTATGGCTACACCTTC.

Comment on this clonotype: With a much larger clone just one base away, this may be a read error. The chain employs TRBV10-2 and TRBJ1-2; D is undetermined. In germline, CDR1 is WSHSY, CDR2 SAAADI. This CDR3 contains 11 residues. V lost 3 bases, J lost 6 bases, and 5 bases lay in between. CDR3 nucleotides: TGCGCCAGCAGTGACCTTGATGGCTACACCTTC. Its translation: CASSDLDGYTF.

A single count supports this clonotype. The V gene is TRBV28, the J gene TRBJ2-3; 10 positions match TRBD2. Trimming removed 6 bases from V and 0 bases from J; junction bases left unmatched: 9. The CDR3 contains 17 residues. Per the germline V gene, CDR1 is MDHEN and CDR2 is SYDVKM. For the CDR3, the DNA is TGTGCCAGCAGCCGTAGCGGGAGGCCGATCAGCACAGATACGCAGTATTTT. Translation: CASSRSGRPISTDTQYF.

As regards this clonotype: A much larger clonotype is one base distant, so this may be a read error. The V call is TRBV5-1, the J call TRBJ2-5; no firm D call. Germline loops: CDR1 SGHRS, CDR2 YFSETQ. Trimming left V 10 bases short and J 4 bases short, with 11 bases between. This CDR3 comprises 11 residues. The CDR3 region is CAGTQAETQYF. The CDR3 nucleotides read TGCGCCGGCACCCAGGCAGAGACCCAGTACTTC.

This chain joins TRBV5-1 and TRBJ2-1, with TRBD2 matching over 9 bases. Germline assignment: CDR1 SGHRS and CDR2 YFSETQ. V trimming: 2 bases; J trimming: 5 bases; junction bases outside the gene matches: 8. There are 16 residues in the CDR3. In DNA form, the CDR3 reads TGCGCCAGCAGCTTAAACCCGGGACTAGCAAACAATGAGCAGTTCTTC. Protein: CASSLNPGLANNEQFF. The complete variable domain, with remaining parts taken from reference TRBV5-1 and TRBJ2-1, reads KAGVTQTPRYLIKTRGQQVTLSCSPISGHRSVSWYQQTPGQGLQFLFEYFSETQRNKGNFPGRFSGRQFSNSRSEMNVSTLELGDSALYLCASSLNPGLANNEQFFGPGTRLTVL.

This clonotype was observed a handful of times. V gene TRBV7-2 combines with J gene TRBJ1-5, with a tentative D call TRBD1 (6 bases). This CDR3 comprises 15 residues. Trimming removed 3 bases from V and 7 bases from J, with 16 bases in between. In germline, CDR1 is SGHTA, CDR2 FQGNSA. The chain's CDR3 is CASSLSQGFNQPQHF. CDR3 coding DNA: TGTGCCAGCAGCTTGTCGCAGGGGTTCAACCAGCCCCAGCATTTT.